In this sample, the clone carrying this TCR beta chain turned up many times. The source of the sample is a study of T-cell memory formation after mild COVID-19. TCRdb reanalysed the 5' RACE reads using MiXCR and keeps one entry per CDR3 protein. The sample records some 30,000 distinct CDR3 sequences, roughly 7% being singletons. The V segment lost 5 bases and the J segment 5 bases; nucleotides outside the gene matches: 7. This CDR3 contains 15 residues. V is TRBV12-3 or TRBV12-4 and J is TRBJ2-3; 10 bases agree with TRBD2. The sample was PBMCs or a T cell subset sorted from them (not recorded which). This clonotype originated in an adult woman who had mild COVID-19 (a few samples of this study predate the infection). Cell type and time point are not known. The CDR3 DNA is TGTGCCAGCAGTACAGCGGGAGGGAAGGGAGATACGCAGTATTTT. As protein: CASSTAGGKGDTQYF.